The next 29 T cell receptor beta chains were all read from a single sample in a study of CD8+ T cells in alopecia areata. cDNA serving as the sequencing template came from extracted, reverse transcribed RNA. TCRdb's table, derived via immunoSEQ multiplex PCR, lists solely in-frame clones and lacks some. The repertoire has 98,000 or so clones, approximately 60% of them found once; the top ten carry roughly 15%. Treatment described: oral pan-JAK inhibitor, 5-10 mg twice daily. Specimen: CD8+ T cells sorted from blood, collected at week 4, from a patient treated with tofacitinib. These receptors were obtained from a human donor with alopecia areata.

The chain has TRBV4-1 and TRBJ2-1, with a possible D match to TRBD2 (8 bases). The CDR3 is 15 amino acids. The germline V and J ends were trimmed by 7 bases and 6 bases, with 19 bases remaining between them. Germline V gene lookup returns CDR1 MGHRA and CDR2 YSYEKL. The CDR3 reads CASIAGTAGVNEQFF. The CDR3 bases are TGCGCCAGCATCGCAGGGACAGCGGGGGTCAATGAGCAGTTCTTC.

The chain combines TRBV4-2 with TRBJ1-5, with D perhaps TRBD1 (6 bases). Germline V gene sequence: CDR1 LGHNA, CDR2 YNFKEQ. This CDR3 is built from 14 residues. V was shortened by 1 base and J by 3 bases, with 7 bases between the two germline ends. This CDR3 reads CASSQAGVNQPQHF. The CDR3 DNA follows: TGTGCCAGCAGCCAAGCAGGGGTCAATCAGCCCCAGCATTTT.

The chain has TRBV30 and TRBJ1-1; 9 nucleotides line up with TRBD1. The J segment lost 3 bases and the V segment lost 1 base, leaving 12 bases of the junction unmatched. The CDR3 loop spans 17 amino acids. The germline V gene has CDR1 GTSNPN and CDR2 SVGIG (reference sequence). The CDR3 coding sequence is TGTGCCTGGAGTGGCCACAGGGGGCGCGAGGTGGACACTGAAGCTTTCTTT. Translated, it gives CAWSGHRGREVDTEAFF.

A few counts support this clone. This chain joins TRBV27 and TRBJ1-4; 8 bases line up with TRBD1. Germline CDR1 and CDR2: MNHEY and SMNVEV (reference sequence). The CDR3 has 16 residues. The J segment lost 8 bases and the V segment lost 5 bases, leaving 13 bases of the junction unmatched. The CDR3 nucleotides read TGTGCCAGCAGTCCCCTACGGCAGGGGGCGAGAGAAAAACTGTTTTTT. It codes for CASSPLRQGAREKLFF.

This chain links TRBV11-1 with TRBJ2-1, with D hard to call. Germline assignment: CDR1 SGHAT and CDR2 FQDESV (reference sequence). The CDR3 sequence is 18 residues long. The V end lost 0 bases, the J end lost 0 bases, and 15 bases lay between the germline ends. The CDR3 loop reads CASSLAVIEAYSYNEQFF. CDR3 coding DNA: TGTGCCAGCAGCTTAGCAGTAATAGAGGCTTACTCCTACAATGAGCAGTTCTTC.

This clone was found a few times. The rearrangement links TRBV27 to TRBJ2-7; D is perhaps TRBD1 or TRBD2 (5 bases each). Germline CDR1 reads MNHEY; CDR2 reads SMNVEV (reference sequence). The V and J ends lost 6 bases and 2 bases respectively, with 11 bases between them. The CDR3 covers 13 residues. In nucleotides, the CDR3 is TGTGCCAGCAGCTTCGGGACGGCCTACGAGCAGTACTTC. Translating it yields CASSFGTAYEQYF.

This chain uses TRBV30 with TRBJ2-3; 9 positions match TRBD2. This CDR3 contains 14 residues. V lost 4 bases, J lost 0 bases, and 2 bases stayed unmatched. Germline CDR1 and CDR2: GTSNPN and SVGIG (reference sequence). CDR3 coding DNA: TGTGCCTGGAATAGCGGGAGTAGCACAGATACGCAGTATTTT. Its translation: CAWNSGSSTDTQYF.

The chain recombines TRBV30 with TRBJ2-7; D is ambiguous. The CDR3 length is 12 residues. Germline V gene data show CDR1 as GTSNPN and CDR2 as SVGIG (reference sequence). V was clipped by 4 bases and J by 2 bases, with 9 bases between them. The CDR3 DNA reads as TGTGCCTGGATGTCTTCAGCCTACGAGCAGTACTTC. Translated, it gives CAWMSSAYEQYF.

The DNA for the CDR3 is TGTGCCAGCAGCCCAGGGACAGGCCAGGGGAATCAGCCCCAGCATTTT. Its protein product is CASSPGTGQGNQPQHF. The V and J genes are TRBV7-9 and TRBJ1-5; TRBD1 matches 8 bases. Losses at the gene ends were 5 bases for V and 4 bases for J; bases not matched to a gene: 10. Germline V gene lookup returns CDR1 SEHNR and CDR2 FQNEAQ (reference sequence). The CDR3 is 16 amino acids.

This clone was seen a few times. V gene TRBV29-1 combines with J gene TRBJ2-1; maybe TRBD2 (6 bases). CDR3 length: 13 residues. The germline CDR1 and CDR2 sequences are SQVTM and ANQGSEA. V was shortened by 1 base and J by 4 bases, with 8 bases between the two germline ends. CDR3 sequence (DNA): TGCAGCGTTGAAGCGGGGGATTACAATGAGCAGTTCTTC. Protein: CSVEAGDYNEQFF.

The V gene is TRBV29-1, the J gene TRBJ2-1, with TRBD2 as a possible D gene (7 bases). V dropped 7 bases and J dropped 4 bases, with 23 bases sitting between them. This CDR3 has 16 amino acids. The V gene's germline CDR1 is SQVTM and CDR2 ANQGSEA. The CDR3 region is CSAKGGGAEEYNEQFF. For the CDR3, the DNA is TGCAGCGCCAAAGGAGGGGGGGCCGAGGAATACAATGAGCAGTTCTTC.

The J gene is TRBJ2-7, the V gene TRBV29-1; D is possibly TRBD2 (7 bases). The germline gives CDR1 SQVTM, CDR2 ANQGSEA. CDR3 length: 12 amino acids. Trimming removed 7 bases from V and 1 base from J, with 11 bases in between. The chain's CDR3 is CSGEGDSYEQYF. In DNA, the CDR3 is TGCAGCGGGGAGGGGGATTCCTACGAGCAGTACTTC.

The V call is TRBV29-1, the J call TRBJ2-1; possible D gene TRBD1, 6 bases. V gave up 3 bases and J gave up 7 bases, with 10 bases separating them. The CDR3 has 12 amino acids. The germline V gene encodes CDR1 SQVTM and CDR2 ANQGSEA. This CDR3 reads CSVDGQWNEQFF. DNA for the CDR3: TGCAGCGTTGACGGACAGTGGAATGAGCAGTTCTTC.

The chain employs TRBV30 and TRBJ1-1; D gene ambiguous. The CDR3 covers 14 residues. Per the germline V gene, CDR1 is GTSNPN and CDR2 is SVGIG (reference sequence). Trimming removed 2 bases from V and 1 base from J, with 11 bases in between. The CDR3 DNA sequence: TGTGCCTGGAGTCGAATCACGAAGAACACTGAAGCTTTCTTT. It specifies CAWSRITKNTEAFF. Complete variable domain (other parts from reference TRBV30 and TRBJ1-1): SQTIHQWPATLVQPVGSPLSLECTVEGTSNPNLYWYRQAAGRGLQLLFYSVGIGQISSEVPQNLSASRPQDRQFILSSKKLLLSDSGFYLCAWSRITKNTEAFFGQGTRLTVV.

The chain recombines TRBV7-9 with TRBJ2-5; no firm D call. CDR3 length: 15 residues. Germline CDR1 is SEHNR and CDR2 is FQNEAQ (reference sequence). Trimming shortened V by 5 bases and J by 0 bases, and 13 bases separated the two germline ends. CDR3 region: CASSRDPTYQETQYF. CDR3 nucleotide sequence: TGTGCCAGCAGCCGCGACCCGACGTACCAAGAGACCCAGTACTTC.

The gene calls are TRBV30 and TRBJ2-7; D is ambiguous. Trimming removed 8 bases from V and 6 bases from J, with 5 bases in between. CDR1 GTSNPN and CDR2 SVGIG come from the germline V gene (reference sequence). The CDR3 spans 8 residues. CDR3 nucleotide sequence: TGTGCCGCTGCCGAGCAGTACTTC. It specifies CAAAEQYF.

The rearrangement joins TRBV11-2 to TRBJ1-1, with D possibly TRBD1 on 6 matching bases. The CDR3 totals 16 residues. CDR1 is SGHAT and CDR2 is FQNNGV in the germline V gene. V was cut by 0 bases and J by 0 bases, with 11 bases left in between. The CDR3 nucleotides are TGTGCCAGCAGCTTAGAACAGGGCTCTTTGAACACTGAAGCTTTCTTT. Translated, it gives CASSLEQGSLNTEAFF.

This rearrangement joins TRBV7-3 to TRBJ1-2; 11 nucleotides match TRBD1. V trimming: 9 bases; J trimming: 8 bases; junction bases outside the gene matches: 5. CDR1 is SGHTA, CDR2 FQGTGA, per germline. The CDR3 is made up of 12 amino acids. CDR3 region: CARWTGGLGYTF. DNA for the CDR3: TGTGCCAGGTGGACAGGGGGCTTAGGCTACACCTTC.

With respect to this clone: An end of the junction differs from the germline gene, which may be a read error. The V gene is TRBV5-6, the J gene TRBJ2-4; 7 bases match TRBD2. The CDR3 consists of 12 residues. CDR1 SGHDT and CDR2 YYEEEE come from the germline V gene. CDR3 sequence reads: CASRASGLDPCF. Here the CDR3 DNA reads TGTGCCAGCAGAGCCAGCGGACTAGACCCTTGTTTC.

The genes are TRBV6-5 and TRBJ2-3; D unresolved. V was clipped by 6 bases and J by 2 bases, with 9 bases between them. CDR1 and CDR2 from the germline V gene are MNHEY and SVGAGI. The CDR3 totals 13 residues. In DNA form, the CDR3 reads TGTGCCAGCAGACTCGCCTCCACAGATACGCAGTATTTT. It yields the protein CASRLASTDTQYF.

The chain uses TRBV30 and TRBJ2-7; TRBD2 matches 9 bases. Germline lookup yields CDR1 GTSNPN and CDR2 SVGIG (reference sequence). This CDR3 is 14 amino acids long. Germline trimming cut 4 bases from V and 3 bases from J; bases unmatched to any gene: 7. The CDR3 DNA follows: TGTGCCTGGACTAGCGGGGCCATCCACTACGAGCAGTACTTC. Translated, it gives CAWTSGAIHYEQYF.

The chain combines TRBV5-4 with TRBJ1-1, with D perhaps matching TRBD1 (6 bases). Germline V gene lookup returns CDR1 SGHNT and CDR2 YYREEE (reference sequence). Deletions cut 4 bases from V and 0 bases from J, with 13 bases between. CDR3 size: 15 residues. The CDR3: CASSRLDSMNTEAFF. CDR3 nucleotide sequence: TGTGCCAGCAGCCGTCTGGACAGCATGAACACTGAAGCTTTCTTT.

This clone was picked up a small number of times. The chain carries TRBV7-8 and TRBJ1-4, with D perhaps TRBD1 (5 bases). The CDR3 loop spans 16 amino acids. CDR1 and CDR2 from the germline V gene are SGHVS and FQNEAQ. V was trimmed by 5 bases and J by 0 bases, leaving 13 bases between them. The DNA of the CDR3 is TGTGCCAGCAGCCCAACAGGTGGAACAACTAATGAAAAACTGTTTTTT. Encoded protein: CASSPTGGTTNEKLFF.

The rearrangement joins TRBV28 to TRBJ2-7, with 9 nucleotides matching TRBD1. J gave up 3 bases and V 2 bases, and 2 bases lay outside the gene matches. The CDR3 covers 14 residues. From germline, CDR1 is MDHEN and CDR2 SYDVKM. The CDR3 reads CASSLGQGYYEQYF. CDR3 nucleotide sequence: TGTGCCAGCAGTTTAGGACAGGGGTACTACGAGCAGTACTTC.

CDR3 in amino acids: CASSIDLGHEQFF. In nucleotides, the CDR3 is TGTGCCAGTAGTATCGACCTCGGTCATGAGCAGTTCTTC. The chain combines TRBV19 with TRBJ2-1; D call uncertain. The CDR3 has 13 residues. Germline-derived CDR1 and CDR2 are LNHDA and SQIVND (reference sequence). Trimming took off 3 bases at V and 8 bases at J, with 11 bases between the two ends.

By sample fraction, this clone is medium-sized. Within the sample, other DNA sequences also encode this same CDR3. CDR3 residues: CAWSVGTGDGMNTEAFF. Here the CDR3 DNA reads TGTGCCTGGAGTGTCGGGACAGGGGATGGGATGAACACTGAAGCTTTCTTT. V gene TRBV30 combines with J gene TRBJ1-1; 10 nucleotides align to TRBD1. CDR1 and CDR2 (germline): GTSNPN, SVGIG (reference sequence). CDR3 length equals 17 residues. V gave up 0 bases and J gave up 0 bases; unmatched junction bases: 7.

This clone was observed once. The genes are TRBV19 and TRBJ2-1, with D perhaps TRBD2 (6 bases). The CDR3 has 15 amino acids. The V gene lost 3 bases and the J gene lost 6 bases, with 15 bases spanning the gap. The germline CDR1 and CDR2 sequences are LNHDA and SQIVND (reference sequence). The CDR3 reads CASSMGTASINEQFF. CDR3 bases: TGTGCCAGTAGTATGGGGACTGCTTCCATCAATGAGCAGTTCTTC.

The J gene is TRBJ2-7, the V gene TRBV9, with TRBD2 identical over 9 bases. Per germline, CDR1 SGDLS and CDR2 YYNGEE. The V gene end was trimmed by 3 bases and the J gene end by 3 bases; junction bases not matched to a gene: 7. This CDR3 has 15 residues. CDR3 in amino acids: CASSARTSEGYEQYF. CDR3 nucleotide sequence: TGTGCCAGCAGCGCCCGGACTAGCGAAGGCTACGAGCAGTACTTC.

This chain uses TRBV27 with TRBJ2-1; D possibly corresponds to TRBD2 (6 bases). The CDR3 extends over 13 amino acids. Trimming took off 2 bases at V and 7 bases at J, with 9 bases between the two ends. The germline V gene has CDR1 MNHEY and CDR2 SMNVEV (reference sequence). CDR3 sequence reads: CASSLAAGNEQFF. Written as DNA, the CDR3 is TGTGCCAGCAGTTTAGCCGCGGGGAATGAGCAGTTCTTC.